This T cell receptor beta chain was sequenced for a study of blood T cell repertoires in COVID-19. Study information: COVID-19 samples collected from the United States, Italy and Spain covered acute and convalescent phases. T cells, B-cell-depleted T cells, or PBMCs supplied cDNA or gDNA.

The V gene lost 4 bases and the J gene lost 3 bases, with 14 bases spanning the gap. The CDR3 is 14 amino acids. Germline V gene data show CDR1 as SGHKS and CDR2 as YYEKEE (reference sequence). In the original workflow: Nucleated cell number was recorded as an estimate derived from reference gene primer amplification. Profiling relied on immunoSEQ multiplex PCR, and the TCRdb table lists in-frame clones only, not all of them. D and trimming come from the DNA, and the V and J calls and clone size come from that table. The sample shows fewer than 450,000 clones, around 89% of them seen only once. Recruits, aged about 18 to 100 years, lived in roughly 22 US areas.

This sequence originates from a woman between 18 and 29 years old who had recovered from COVID-19. The chain has TRBV5-5 and TRBJ2-7, with D possibly being TRBD1 (5 bases). What was sequenced was PBMCs or T cells enriched from blood (not recorded which). CDR3: CASSPRQRSYEQYF. The CDR3, as DNA: TGTGCCAGCAGCCCCCGACAGCGCAGCTACGAGCAGTACTTC.